The 15 T cell receptor beta chains below were found in one sample sequenced in a study of regulatory T cells in long-lasting Graves disease. For TCR beta, libraries came from iRepertoire HTBI primers and Arm-PCR of CDR3 regions. TCRdb itself ran the multiplex PCR reads through MiXCR, one entry per CDR3 protein. This table holds about 530,000 distinct CDR3 sequences, about 16% found once. Time point given: newly diagnosed GD, antithyroid drugs for less than 3 months. The TCR library used RNA extracted from PBMCs. These records were also assigned to another study, of T cells in Graves' hyperthyroidism and ophthalmopathy.

The sequences come from peripheral blood mononuclear cells (PBMCs), collected at new diagnosis, from a patient treated with antithyroid drugs. The receptors derive from a woman aged 35-60 years with Graves disease.

This clonotype has a handful of counts. This chain joins TRBV12-5 and TRBJ2-1, with a tentative D call TRBD1 (5 bases). Per germline, CDR1 LGHNT and CDR2 FRNRAP. The CDR3 loop spans 13 amino acids. Trimming took 0 bases from V and 6 from J, leaving 6 bases between them. Here the CDR3 reads CASGLVQANEQFF. The CDR3 coding sequence is TGTGCTAGTGGTTTGGTACAGGCCAATGAGCAGTTCTTC.

This clonotype was counted only a few times. This chain's CDR3 is CSVASGGARTEAFF. In DNA, the CDR3 is TGCAGCGTTGCAAGTGGTGGGGCTCGCACTGAAGCTTTCTTT. This chain uses TRBV29-1 with TRBJ1-1; TRBD1 might be the D (5 bases). The CDR3 extends over 14 amino acids. Germline assignment: CDR1 SQVTM and CDR2 ANQGSEA. V dropped 4 bases and J dropped 4 bases, with 16 bases sitting between them.

This clonotype was counted at least ten times. The chain joins TRBV12-3 or TRBV12-4 to TRBJ1-1; 8 bases align to TRBD1. The CDR3 extends over 15 amino acids. V lost 7 bases, J lost 4 bases, and 11 bases stayed unmatched. The CDR3 sequence is CASNSWTGIITEAFF. CDR3 nucleotide sequence: TGTGCCAGCAACTCCTGGACAGGGATTATCACTGAAGCTTTCTTT.

The J gene is TRBJ2-5, the V gene TRBV6-9, with 16 bases that match TRBD2. Per germline, CDR1 MNHGY and CDR2 SVAAGI. This CDR3 contains 18 residues. J lost 5 bases, V lost 8 bases, and 14 bases had no gene match. The CDR3: CASRLGTSGGARWETQYF. The CDR3 coding sequence is TGTGCCAGCCGTTTGGGGACTAGCGGGGGGGCTAGGTGGGAGACCCAGTACTTC.

Notes on this clonotype: At one of its ends the junction is not consistent with the germline gene, which may arise from a read error. The V gene is TRBV3-1, the J gene TRBJ2-5; tentatively, D is TRBD2 (6 bases). Germline V lookup: CDR1 LGHDT, CDR2 YNNKEL (reference sequence). This CDR3 comprises 14 residues. CDR3 sequence (DNA): TGTGCCAGCAGCCACCGGACTACCCAAGAGACCCAGTGCTTC. As protein: CASSHRTTQETQCF.

A few counts support this clonotype. The V and J genes are TRBV27 and TRBJ1-1; 9 positions agree with TRBD1. The CDR3 is 15 amino acids. The junction had 8 bases not matched to a gene; V was cut back by 5 bases and J by 4 bases. In germline, CDR1 is MNHEY, CDR2 SMNVEV (reference sequence). The CDR3 nucleotides read TGTGCCAGCAGTATCACAGGGGGCCGTAGCACTGAAGCTTTCTTT. Translated, it gives CASSITGGRSTEAFF.

This clonotype was seen many times. The chain joins TRBV3-1 to TRBJ1-2; D is unclear. CDR3 length: 13 amino acids. Trimming pared 3 bases from V and 8 bases from J, leaving 13 bases between. Germline values: CDR1 LGHDT, CDR2 YNNKEL (reference sequence). The CDR3 here is CASSQETSSGYTF. For the CDR3, the DNA is TGTGCCAGCAGCCAGGAGACGTCCAGCGGCTACACCTTC.

V usage is TRBV7-2 and J usage is TRBJ2-1, with TRBD1 identical over 7 bases. Per germline, CDR1 SGHTA and CDR2 FQGNSA. The CDR3 covers 13 residues. The J segment lost 10 bases and the V segment lost 3 bases, leaving 6 bases of the junction unmatched. The CDR3 here is CASSLGTAGEQFF. The CDR3 DNA reads TGTGCCAGCAGCTTGGGGACAGCCGGCGAGCAGTTCTTC.

This clonotype was detected many times. This chain links TRBV3-1 with TRBJ1-1; D unresolved. V lost 0 bases and J lost 1, with 6 bases in between. The CDR3 contains 14 residues. CDR1 LGHDT and CDR2 YNNKEL come from the germline V gene (reference sequence). The DNA for the CDR3 is TGTGCCAGCAGCCAAGAACTCCCGAACACTGAAGCTTTCTTT. Residues: CASSQELPNTEAFF.

In its sample, this clonotype was seen many times. The chain combines TRBV6-2 or TRBV6-3 with TRBJ2-1; a possible D gene is TRBD2 (6 bases). This CDR3 has 11 amino acids. The germline V and J ends were trimmed by 2 bases and 10 bases, with 6 bases remaining between them. Germline CDR1 and CDR2: MNHEY and SVGEGT. In DNA form, the CDR3 reads TGTGCCAGCAGTTACGGGGGGGAGCAGTTCTTC. Translation: CASSYGGEQFF.

V gene TRBV5-1 combines with J gene TRBJ1-1; 8 positions agree with TRBD1. This CDR3 contains 15 residues. J lost 4 bases, V lost 0 bases, and 5 bases had no gene match. The V gene's germline CDR1 is SGHRS and CDR2 YFSETQ. Here the CDR3 reads CASSLATGGGTEAFF. The CDR3 DNA sequence: TGCGCCAGCAGCTTGGCCACAGGGGGAGGCACTGAAGCTTTCTTT.

This clonotype was recorded at least ten times. V gene TRBV5-1 combines with J gene TRBJ1-2; D call uncertain. The V end lost 0 bases, the J end lost 3 bases, and 12 bases lay between the germline ends. This CDR3 is built from 15 residues. Germline V lookup: CDR1 SGHRS, CDR2 YFSETQ. The CDR3 here is CASSLGAAPDYGYTF. In DNA form, the CDR3 reads TGCGCCAGCAGCTTGGGGGCAGCGCCAGACTATGGCTACACCTTC.

This clonotype has a handful of counts. The gene calls are TRBV7-2 and TRBJ1-1, with unresolved D. The length of the CDR3 is 15 residues. Germline V gene sequence: CDR1 SGHTA, CDR2 FQGNSA. Trimming stripped 6 bases from V and 4 bases from J, with 18 bases between. The CDR3 reads CASSQMLGGLTEAFF. The DNA of the CDR3 is TGTGCCAGCAGTCAGATGTTGGGAGGTCTCACTGAAGCTTTCTTT.

In this sample, this clonotype turned up a few times. V is TRBV16 and J is TRBJ1-5, with unresolved D. Germline lookup yields CDR1 KGHSY and CDR2 FQNENV. CDR3 length equals 15 residues. Trimming removed 2 bases at V and 8 bases at J, with 16 bases between. The CDR3 sequence: CASSQGHEVGKPQHF. In nucleotides, the CDR3 is TGTGCCAGCAGCCAAGGCCATGAGGTTGGAAAGCCCCAGCATTTT.

The genes are TRBV9 and TRBJ1-3; no clear D. The CDR3 sequence is 14 residues long. V lost 0 bases to trimming and J lost 1 base, with 5 bases between them. Germline V gene lookup returns CDR1 SGDLS and CDR2 YYNGEE. Here the CDR3 reads CASSVVPSGNTIYF. The CDR3 DNA follows: TGTGCCAGCAGCGTAGTGCCATCTGGAAACACCATATATTTT. Full variable domain (missing parts from reference TRBV9 and TRBJ1-3): DSGVTQTPKHLITATGQRVTLRCSPRSGDLSVYWYQQSLDQGLQFLIQYYNGEERAKGNILERFSAQQFPDLHSELNLSSLELGDSALYFCASSVVPSGNTIYFGEGSWLTVV.